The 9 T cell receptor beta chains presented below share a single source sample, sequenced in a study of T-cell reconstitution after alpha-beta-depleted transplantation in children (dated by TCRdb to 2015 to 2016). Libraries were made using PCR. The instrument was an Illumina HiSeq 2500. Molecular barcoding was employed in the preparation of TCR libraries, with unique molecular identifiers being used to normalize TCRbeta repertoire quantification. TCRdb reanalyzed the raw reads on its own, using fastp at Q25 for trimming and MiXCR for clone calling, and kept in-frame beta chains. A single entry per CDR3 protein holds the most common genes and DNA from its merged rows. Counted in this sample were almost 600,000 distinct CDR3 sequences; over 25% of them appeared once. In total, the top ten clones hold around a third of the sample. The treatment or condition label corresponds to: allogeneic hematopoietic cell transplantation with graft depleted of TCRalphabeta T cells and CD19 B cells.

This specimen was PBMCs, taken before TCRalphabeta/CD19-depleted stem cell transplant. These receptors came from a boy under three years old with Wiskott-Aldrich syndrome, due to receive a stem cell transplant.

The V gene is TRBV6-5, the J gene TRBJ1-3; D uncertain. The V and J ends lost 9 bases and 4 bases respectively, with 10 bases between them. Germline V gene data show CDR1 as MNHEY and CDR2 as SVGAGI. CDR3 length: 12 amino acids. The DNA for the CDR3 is TGTGCCAGTACAGAGACGGGAAACACCATATATTTT. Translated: CASTETGNTIYF.

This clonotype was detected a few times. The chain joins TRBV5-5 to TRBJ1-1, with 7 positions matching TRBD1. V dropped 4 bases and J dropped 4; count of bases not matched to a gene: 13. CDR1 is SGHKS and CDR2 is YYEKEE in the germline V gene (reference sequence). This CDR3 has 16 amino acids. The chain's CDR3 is CASSLGGRVSATEAFF. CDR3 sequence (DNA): TGTGCCAGCAGCCTAGGGGGCAGGGTCTCGGCCACTGAAGCTTTCTTT.

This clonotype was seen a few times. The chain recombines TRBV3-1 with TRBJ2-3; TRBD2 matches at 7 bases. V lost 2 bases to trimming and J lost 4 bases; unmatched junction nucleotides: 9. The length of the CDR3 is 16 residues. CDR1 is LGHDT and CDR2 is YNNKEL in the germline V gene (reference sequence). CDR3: CASSQRGLRRADTQYF. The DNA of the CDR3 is TGTGCCAGCAGCCAACGGGGACTAAGGAGGGCAGATACGCAGTATTTT.

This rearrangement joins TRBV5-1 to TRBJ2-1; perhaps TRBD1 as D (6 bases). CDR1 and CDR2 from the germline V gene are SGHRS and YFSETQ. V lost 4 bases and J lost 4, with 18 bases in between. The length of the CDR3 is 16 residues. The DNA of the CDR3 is TGCGCCAGCAGCCCACAGAACAGGGCTCCATACAATGAGCAGTTCTTC. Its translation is CASSPQNRAPYNEQFF.

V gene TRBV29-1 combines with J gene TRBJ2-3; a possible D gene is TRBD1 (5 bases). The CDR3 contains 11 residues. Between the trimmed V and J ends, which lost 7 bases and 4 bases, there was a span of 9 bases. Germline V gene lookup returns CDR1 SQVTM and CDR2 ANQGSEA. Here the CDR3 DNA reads TGCAGCGATAGACAGTCAGATACGCAGTATTTT. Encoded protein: CSDRQSDTQYF.

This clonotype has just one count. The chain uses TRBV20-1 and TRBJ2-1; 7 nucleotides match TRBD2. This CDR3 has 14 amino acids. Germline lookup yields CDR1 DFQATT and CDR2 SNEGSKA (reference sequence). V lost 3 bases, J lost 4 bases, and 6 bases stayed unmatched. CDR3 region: CSARGGLYYNEQFF. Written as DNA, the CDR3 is TGCAGTGCTAGGGGGGGACTATATTACAATGAGCAGTTCTTC.

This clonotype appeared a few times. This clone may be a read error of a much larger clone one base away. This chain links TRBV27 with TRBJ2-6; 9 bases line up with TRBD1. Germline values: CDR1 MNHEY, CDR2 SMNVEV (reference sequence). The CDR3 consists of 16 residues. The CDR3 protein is CASSFRTGAGANGLTF. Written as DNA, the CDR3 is TGTGCCAGCAGTTTCCGGACAGGGGCCGGGGCCAACGGCCTGACTTTC.

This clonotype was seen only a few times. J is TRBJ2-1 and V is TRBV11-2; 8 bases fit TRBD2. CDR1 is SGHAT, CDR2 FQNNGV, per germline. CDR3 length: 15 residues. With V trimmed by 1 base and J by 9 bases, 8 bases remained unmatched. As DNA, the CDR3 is TGTGCCAGCAGCTTAGGGGCGGGACTAGGTACTGAGCAGTTCTTC. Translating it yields CASSLGAGLGTEQFF.

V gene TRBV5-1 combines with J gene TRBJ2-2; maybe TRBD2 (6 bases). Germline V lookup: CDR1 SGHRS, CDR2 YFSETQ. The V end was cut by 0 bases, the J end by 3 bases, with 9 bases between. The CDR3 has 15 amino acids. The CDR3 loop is CASSLVGSDTGELFF. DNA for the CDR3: TGCGCCAGCAGCTTGGTCGGGAGCGACACCGGGGAGCTGTTTTTT.